This T cell receptor (beta chain) derives from a study of PD-L1 blockade in urothelial cancer (dated by TCRdb to 2016 to 2017). For context, the study as a whole: Therapy was started around 2014 for all patients, and atezolizumab 1,200 mg was administered intravenously every 3 weeks. Tumor samples yielded a median of roughly 1,500 T cells and 950 to 1,200 unique TCRs, with median clonality around 0.091 and T cell proportion about 0.099. Pretreatment tumor samples, along with matched peripheral blood serially collected before and after atezolizumab treatment, were subjected to TCR sequencing. Somatic, immune and clinical correlates of response to PD-L1 blockade with atezolizumab in urothelial cancer were the focus of an exploratory multi-omic analysis. Pretreatment blood TCR-seq was available for about 27 patients, at least one posttreatment blood collection was obtained for some 25 patients, and tumor TCR-seq was available for some 25 patients. In the same patients, pretreatment tumors underwent whole exome sequencing and RNA sequencing in addition to TCR sequencing. Durable clinical benefit was achieved by nine patients but not by the remaining 20. Progression-free survival longer than 6 months counted as durable clinical benefit, and TCR features were additionally tested against both progression-free and overall survival. About nine tenths of the roughly 29 patients were identified as males with urothelial cancer of bladder origin, and a prior smoking history was reported by 18 of 29 patients. Five patients were excluded from tumor TCR analyses because tumors from two patients failed quality control and tumor was unavailable for three patients. Patients had an ECOG performance status of 0 or 1 and had received between 0 and 3 prior chemotherapy regimens.

Overall study outcomes, separate from this receptor: Among patients with durable benefit, tumor-associated TCR clones showed greater expansion in peripheral blood 3 weeks after treatment started (n ≈ 21, p = 0.022). Tumor samples were FFPE, not collected immediately before treatment, and only one sample per patient was used, possibly missing heterogeneity. Small sample size (n ≈ 27) and many exploratory analyses mean the results are intended to be hypothesis-generating. A higher proportion of tumor-infiltrating T lymphocytes was found in patients with durable benefit (n ≈ 22, Mann-Whitney p = 0.047).

Synthetic TCR analog templates were spiked into each PCR so that absolute template abundance could be estimated from read counts. For FFPE tumors, housekeeping genes were amplified and quantified so that usable DNA could be estimated and T cell fraction could be computed. Using the immunoSEQ assay, TCRbeta CDR3 regions were amplified from genomic DNA with bias-controlled V and J gene primers. Sequencing of rearranged TCRbeta segments was performed at approximately 20X coverage. Under the source paper's analysis protocol: Sequencing errors were corrected by clustering and CDR3s were annotated against IMGT to assign V, D and J genes. Downstream analyses used only productive TCRbeta rearrangements and left out out-of-frame or stop-codon sequences. To compute clonality, Shannon entropy was normalized by the log of the number of unique productive sequences and then subtracted from one. Fisher's exact test with Benjamini-Hochberg correction, using a cutoff of adjusted p below 0.01, was how clones that differed between time points or between blood and tumor were identified. This is the immuneACCESS table as TCRdb keeps it, with only in-frame sequences that have V and J called. A part of the clones is gone; compared with another copy, unresolved V genes explain less than half, and the rest is unexplained. Clonal size and the V and J genes are those of that table, whereas D and trimming came from the DNA. Recorded for this sample are 35,000 or so clones; about a third of them occurred a single time. The ten largest make up more than 8.5% of the sample.

Trimming takes 0 bases off V and 4 bases off J; junction bases not matched to a gene: 5. CDR1 and CDR2 are drawn from the germline V gene: MNHGY, SAAAGT. The CDR3 contains 15 residues, cysteine and phenylalanine counted. Only the CDR3 region is kept as DNA, spanning 45 bases read in frame from base 1. The time point label on this specimen signifies: pretreatment tumor sample. The cohort comprised around 31 patients with locally advanced or metastatic urothelial carcinoma treated at Memorial Sloan Kettering on a trial protocol. All tumor tissue used for sequencing was obtained before atezolizumab dosing. The Qiagen DNeasy Blood extraction kit was used to purify genomic DNA from total PBMCs and tumor samples. This clone occurred many times. Which antigen it targets is not known. The sample holds no much larger clone one base away, and base qualities are not on file.

The receptor was derived from a man in his sixties with urothelial cancer. Specimen: tumor tissue, collected before atezolizumab (anti-PD-L1) treatment. In this chain, TRBV6-8 is recombined with TRBJ1-1; TRBD1 aligns with 7 central bases. The DNA reads TGTGCCAGCAGTTACTCGAAAGGGGGCCGCACTGAAGCTTTCTTT. Translated, it gives CASSYSKGGRTEAFF.